A selection of T cell receptor beta chains follows, all from one sample in a study of blood T cell repertoires in COVID-19. Here immunoSEQ multiplex PCR was the method, and the copy in TCRdb shows in-frame clones only, minus some. The sample includes some 150,000 clones, 70% to 85% of them seen just once. Sample: PBMCs or T cells enriched from blood (not recorded which). These receptors originate from a man aged 50 or older who had recovered from COVID-19. Each CDR3 is given with its conserved first and last residue. D genes are given only for firm matches. Rows give clone size only sometimes, using once, few, many, or a class for an expanded clone.

j_call,d_call,v_call,clone_size,cdr3_aa,cdr3_nt
TRBJ1-6,NA,TRBV5-4,NA,CASSLAASFDSPLHF,TGTGCCAGCAGCTTGGCCGCGTCGTTTGATTCACCCCTCCACTTT
TRBJ1-6,NA,TRBV28,NA,CASREQGSYNSPLHF,TGTGCCAGCAGGGAACAGGGCTCCTATAATTCACCCCTCCACTTT
TRBJ2-3,TRBD2,TRBV27,NA,CASSLSGLAGTDTQYF,TGTGCCAGCAGTTTATCAGGACTAGCCGGCACAGATACGCAGTATTTT
TRBJ1-1,TRBD1,TRBV18,NA,CASSPGQGIVKTEAFF,TGTGCCAGCTCACCAGGACAGGGGATCGTAAAAACTGAAGCTTTCTTT
TRBJ1-1,NA,TRBV28,NA,CASMGGRGTEAFF,TGTGCCAGCATGGGGGGGCGGGGAACTGAAGCTTTCTTT
TRBJ1-1,NA,TRBV6-1,once,CASSERGVVTEAFF,TGTGCCAGCAGTGAACGGGGGGTGGTCACTGAAGCTTTCTTT
TRBJ2-7,TRBD2,TRBV2,NA,CASKPGTSGGAEQYF,TGTGCCAGCAAACCCGGGACTAGCGGGGGGGCCGAGCAGTACTTC
TRBJ1-2,NA,TRBV30,NA,CACTLGGWNYGYTF,TGTGCCTGTACTTTAGGAGGTTGGAACTATGGCTACACCTTC
TRBJ1-2,TRBD1,TRBV7-6,NA,CASSSTTGKKQGGYTF,TGTGCCAGCAGCTCCACGACAGGGAAGAAGCAAGGGGGCTACACCTTC
TRBJ1-3,NA,TRBV27,NA,CASSHRDNSGNTIYF,TGTGCCAGCAGCCACCGGGACAACTCTGGAAACACCATATATTTT
TRBJ2-2,TRBD1,TRBV29-1,NA,CSVGTGANTGELFF,TGCAGCGTTGGTACAGGGGCGAACACCGGGGAGCTGTTTTTT
TRBJ1-2,NA,TRBV6-5,NA,CASSYSVAGEGYTF,TGTGCCAGCAGTTACTCGGTGGCAGGGGAGGGCTACACCTTC
TRBJ1-1,NA,TRBV19,NA,CASTRTTGNTEAFF,TGTGCCAGTACCCGAACGACGGGGAACACTGAAGCTTTCTTT
TRBJ1-5,TRBD1,TRBV6-2/TRBV6-3,NA,CASSSGQGKRQPQHF,TGTGCCAGCAGCTCGGGACAGGGGAAGCGTCAGCCCCAGCATTTT
TRBJ2-7,TRBD1,TRBV2,NA,CASSEGQGAEQYF,TGTGCCAGCAGTGAGGGGCAGGGGGCCGAGCAGTACTTC
TRBJ1-2,NA,TRBV18,NA,CASSPLEASNYGYTF,TGTGCCAGCTCACCACTGGAGGCTTCTAACTATGGCTACACCTTC
TRBJ2-5,NA,TRBV5-1,NA,CASSSEQGLYQETQYF,TGCGCCAGCAGCTCGGAACAGGGCCTTTACCAAGAGACCCAGTACTTC
TRBJ2-5,TRBD2,TRBV7-6,NA,CASSLGAGGPRETQYF,TGTGCCAGCAGCTTAGGAGCGGGGGGGCCACGAGAGACCCAGTACTTC
TRBJ2-6,NA,TRBV9,once,CASSDGGTNLKGANVLTF,TGTGCCAGCAGCGACGGGGGGACAAACCTAAAAGGGGCCAACGTCCTGACTTTC
TRBJ1-2,NA,TRBV5-1,NA,CASSFLPGREGGYTF,TGCGCCAGCAGCTTCCTGCCAGGGCGGGAGGGTGGCTACACCTTC
TRBJ1-1,NA,TRBV7-9,NA,CASSSHRPSTEAFF,TGTGCCAGCAGCTCCCATCGCCCTAGCACTGAAGCTTTCTTT
TRBJ2-7,TRBD1,TRBV4-1,NA,CASSQEVQGENEQYF,TGCGCCAGCAGCCAAGAGGTCCAGGGGGAGAACGAGCAGTACTTC
TRBJ1-2,TRBD1,TRBV18,NA,CASSSGTGSYGYTF,TGTGCCAGCTCATCCGGGACAGGCAGCTATGGCTACACCTTC
TRBJ2-3,TRBD2,TRBV9,NA,CASSPRLAGGKVTDTQYF,TGTGCCAGCAGCCCCCGACTAGCGGGGGGGAAGGTGACAGATACGCAGTATTTT
TRBJ1-2,NA,TRBV10-2,NA,CASSDPGDYGYTF,TGCGCCAGCAGTGACCCAGGGGACTATGGCTACACCTTC
TRBJ2-6,TRBD2,TRBV2,NA,CASRGGGNSGANVLTF,TGTGCCAGCAGAGGCGGGGGAAACTCTGGGGCCAACGTCCTGACTTTC
TRBJ1-1,TRBD1,TRBV6-5,NA,CASSYRRDRGFTEAFF,TGTGCCAGCAGTTACCGCCGGGACAGGGGGTTTACTGAAGCTTTCTTT
TRBJ2-4,NA,TRBV5-1,NA,CASSLVSSGAQNIQYF,TGCGCCAGCAGCTTGGTTTCATCCGGTGCCCAAAACATTCAGTACTTC
TRBJ1-2,NA,TRBV19,NA,CASSIDPVLYGYTF,TGTGCCAGTAGTATAGATCCGGTTCTCTATGGCTACACCTTC
TRBJ1-2,NA,TRBV7-9,NA,CASSLVMMGRAGGYTF,TGTGCCAGCAGCTTAGTGATGATGGGCAGGGCTGGGGGCTACACCTTC
TRBJ2-3,NA,TRBV15,NA,CATSRDGGTATSTDTQYF,TGTGCCACCAGCAGAGATGGGGGGACAGCCACTAGCACAGATACGCAGTATTTT
TRBJ1-5,NA,TRBV18,NA,CASSPDGINQPQHF,TGTGCCAGCTCACCGGACGGGATCAATCAGCCCCAGCATTTT
TRBJ1-5,NA,TRBV6-5,NA,CASSFTGDYSNQPQHF,TGTGCCAGCAGTTTCACGGGGGACTATAGCAATCAGCCCCAGCATTTT
TRBJ1-3,TRBD1,TRBV18,once,CASSPPATGRLSGNTIYF,TGTGCCAGCTCACCACCGGCGACAGGGCGGCTCTCTGGAAACACCATATATTTT